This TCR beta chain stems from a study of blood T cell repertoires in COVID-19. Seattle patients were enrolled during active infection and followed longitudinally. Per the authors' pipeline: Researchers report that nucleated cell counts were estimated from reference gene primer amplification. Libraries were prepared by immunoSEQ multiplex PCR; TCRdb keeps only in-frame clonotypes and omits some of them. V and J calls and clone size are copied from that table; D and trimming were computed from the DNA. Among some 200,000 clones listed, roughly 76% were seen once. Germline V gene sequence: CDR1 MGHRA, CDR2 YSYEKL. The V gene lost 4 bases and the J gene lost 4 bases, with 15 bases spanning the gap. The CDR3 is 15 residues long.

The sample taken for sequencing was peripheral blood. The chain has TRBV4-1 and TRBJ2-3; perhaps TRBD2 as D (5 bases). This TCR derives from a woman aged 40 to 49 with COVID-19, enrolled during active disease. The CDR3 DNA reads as TGCGCCAGCAGCCCGGTCAGCGAGCGGCCAGATACGCAGTATTTT. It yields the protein CASSPVSERPDTQYF.